This T cell receptor (beta chain) was obtained from a study of cytomegalovirus exposure and HLA in healthy donors. The overall study: Unique TCRs from HLA-typed donors, approximately 80 million of them, were held in an early data release.

The PCR contained 60 Vbeta and 13 Jbeta primers. The assay was immunoSEQ multiplex PCR, and TCRdb's table has in-frame clones only and misses some. This table has 150,000 to 180,000 clones, roughly 84% appearing once. The V gene end was trimmed by 1 base and the J gene end by 1 base; junction bases not matched to a gene: 8. The CDR3 totals 17 residues. Germline V gene sequence: CDR1 MGHDK, CDR2 SYGVNS. The TCR comes from a woman under 30 in good health and CMV-seronegative. V is TRBV25-1 and J is TRBJ2-7; TRBD1 matches 9 bases. Sequencing was carried out using PBMCs. For the CDR3, the DNA is TGTGCCAGCAGTGAATTGCTCACAGGGGGCGAATCCTACGAGCAGTACTTC. This gives the protein CASSELLTGGESYEQYF.